The T cell receptor (beta chain) under discussion was sequenced for a study of blood T cells in healthy people across ages. The study's findings and limits: Compared with aged donors, long-lived donors showed fewer expanded clones, suggesting selection.

The second PCR ran about 6 to 12 cycles with a sample-barcoded 5' primer and J-beta primers. TCRdb reprocessed the 5' RACE reads via MiXCR and lists one record per CDR3 protein. The data show 780,000 or so distinct CDR3 sequences, approximately 55% seen once. This clonotype was counted a few times. Its antigen remains unidentified. In germline, CDR1 is KGHSH, CDR2 LQKENI. This CDR3 contains 18 residues. With V trimmed by 3 bases and J by 3 bases, 13 bases remained unmatched. The chain combines TRBV18 with TRBJ2-7, with 11 bases that match TRBD2. The TCR sequence derives from an elderly man in good health. The sample taken for sequencing was blood. The CDR3 region is CASSPRRTSGSLSYEQYF. The CDR3 coding sequence is TGTGCCAGCTCACCGAGAAGAACTAGCGGGAGTTTGAGCTACGAGCAGTACTTC.